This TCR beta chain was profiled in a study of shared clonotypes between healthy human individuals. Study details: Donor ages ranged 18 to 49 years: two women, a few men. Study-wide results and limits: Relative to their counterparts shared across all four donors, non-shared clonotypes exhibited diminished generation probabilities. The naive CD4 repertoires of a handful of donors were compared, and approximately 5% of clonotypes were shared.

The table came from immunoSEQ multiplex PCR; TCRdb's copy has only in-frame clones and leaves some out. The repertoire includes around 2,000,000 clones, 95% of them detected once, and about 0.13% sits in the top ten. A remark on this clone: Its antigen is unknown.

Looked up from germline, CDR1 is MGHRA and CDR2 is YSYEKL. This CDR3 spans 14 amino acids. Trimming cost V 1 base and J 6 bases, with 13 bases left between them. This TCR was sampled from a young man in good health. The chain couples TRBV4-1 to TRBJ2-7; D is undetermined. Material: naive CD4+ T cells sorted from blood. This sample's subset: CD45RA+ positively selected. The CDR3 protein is CASSQVPRVPEQYF. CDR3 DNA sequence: TGCGCCAGCAGCCAAGTCCCCCGCGTACCCGAGCAGTACTTC.